This T cell receptor beta chain comes out of a study of Tregs in tolerant kidney transplant recipients. This table comes from immunoSEQ multiplex PCR, and its TCRdb copy is limited to in-frame clones, with some not included. The sample lists roughly 250,000 clones; roughly four fifths were seen once. The V gene's germline CDR1 is MGHRA and CDR2 YSYEKL. This CDR3 has 18 residues. About this clone: An end of the junction differs from the germline gene, which may be a read error.

This rearrangement joins TRBV4-1 to TRBJ1-2, with 8 bases fitting TRBD1. This clonotype originated in a human donor in good health. The sequenced sample consisted of CD4+ T cells from blood. CDR3 residues: CASSQGPRTGSFNYGHTF. The DNA of the CDR3 is TGCGCCAGCAGCCAAGGCCCCCGGACAGGGAGCTTCAACTATGGCCACACCTTC.